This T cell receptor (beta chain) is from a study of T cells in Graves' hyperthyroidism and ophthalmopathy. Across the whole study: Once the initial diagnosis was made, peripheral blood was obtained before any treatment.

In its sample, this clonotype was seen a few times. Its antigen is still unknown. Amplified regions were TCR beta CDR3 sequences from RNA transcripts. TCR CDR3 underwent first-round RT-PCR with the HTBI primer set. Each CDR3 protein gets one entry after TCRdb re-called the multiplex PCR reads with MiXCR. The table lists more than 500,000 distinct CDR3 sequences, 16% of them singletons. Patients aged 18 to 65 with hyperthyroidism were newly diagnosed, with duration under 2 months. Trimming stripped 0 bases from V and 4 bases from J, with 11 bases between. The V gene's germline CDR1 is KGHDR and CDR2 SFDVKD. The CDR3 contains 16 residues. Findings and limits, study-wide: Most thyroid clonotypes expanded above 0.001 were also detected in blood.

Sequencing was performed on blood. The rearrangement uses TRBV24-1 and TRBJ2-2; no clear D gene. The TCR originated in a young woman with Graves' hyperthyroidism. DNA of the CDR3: TGTGCCACCAGTGATTTGGCCACACACCCCACCGGGGAGCTGTTTTTT. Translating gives CATSDLATHPTGELFF.